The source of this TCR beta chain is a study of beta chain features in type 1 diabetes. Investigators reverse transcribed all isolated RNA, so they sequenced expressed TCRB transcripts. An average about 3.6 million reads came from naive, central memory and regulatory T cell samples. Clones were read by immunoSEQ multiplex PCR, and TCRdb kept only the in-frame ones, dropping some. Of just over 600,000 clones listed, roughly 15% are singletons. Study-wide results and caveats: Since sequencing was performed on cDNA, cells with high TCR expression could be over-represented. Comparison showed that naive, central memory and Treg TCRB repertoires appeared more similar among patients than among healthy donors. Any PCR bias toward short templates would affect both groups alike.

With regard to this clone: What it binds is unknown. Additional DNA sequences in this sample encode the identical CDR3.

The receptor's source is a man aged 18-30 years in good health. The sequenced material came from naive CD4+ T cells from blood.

CDR3 loop: CASSSGQGAQETQYF. The CDR3 nucleotides read TGCGCCAGCAGCTCGGGACAGGGGGCCCAAGAGACCCAGTACTTC. The rearrangement joins TRBV5-1 to TRBJ2-5; TRBD1 aligns across 12 bases. Germline lookup yields CDR1 SGHRS and CDR2 YFSETQ. The trim removed 3 bases at V and 1 base at J, leaving 1 base unmatched. This CDR3 is built from 15 residues.